A selection of T cell receptor beta chains follows, all from one sample in a study of blood T cell repertoires in COVID-19. Some clones are missing from TCRdb's copy, which holds only in-frame ones; the method was immunoSEQ multiplex PCR. The table has more than 300,000 clones, about 90% seen once. Sequencing was carried out using peripheral blood. These receptors were collected from a woman younger than 30 who had recovered from COVID-19. CDR3s include the opening cysteine and the closing phenylalanine or tryptophan. Each record gives: V gene, D gene, J gene, clone size, CDR3 protein, CDR3 DNA. The D gene is left open where the match is weak. Size tells how often a clone was seen (once, few, many) or the class of an expanded clone, and some rows leave it out.

TRBV19	TRBD1	TRBJ1-5	NA	CASSPRTGVRERQHF	TGTGCCAGTAGTCCAAGAACAGGGGTTAGGGAGCGCCAGCATTTT
TRBV6-5	NA	TRBJ1-2	NA	CASRVTREGYTF	TGTGCCAGCAGGGTTACTCGGGAGGGCTACACCTTC
TRBV13	TRBD2	TRBJ2-3	NA	CASSPGGITDTQYF	TGTGCCAGCAGCCCGGGAGGGATAACAGATACGCAGTATTTT
TRBV6-6	NA	TRBJ2-1	NA	CASRQGASSYNEQFF	TGTGCCAGCAGACAGGGCGCCAGCTCCTACAATGAGCAGTTCTTC
TRBV11-3	TRBD1	TRBJ1-4	NA	CASSLRTGFNEKLFF	TGTGCCAGCAGCCTACGGACAGGGTTTAATGAAAAACTGTTTTTT
TRBV5-6	NA	TRBJ1-3	NA	CASSFGATSGNTIYF	TGTGCCAGCAGCTTTGGGGCAACCTCTGGAAACACCATATATTTT
TRBV11-2	NA	TRBJ2-1	NA	CASLPFSGSLFSYNEQFF	TGTGCCAGCTTGCCGTTCAGCGGGTCTCTATTTTCCTACAATGAGCAGTTCTTC
TRBV12-3/TRBV12-4	NA	TRBJ2-2	NA	CASRIFYSGELFF	TGTGCCAGCAGGATTTTTTACTCCGGGGAGCTGTTTTTT
TRBV19	NA	TRBJ1-1	once	CASSEGDTEAFF	TGTGCCAGTAGTGAAGGAGACACTGAAGCTTTCTTT
TRBV30	TRBD1	TRBJ1-6	NA	CAWSLSPGQDYNSPLHF	TGTGCCTGGAGTCTGTCGCCGGGACAGGATTATAATTCACCCCTCCACTTT
TRBV4-3	NA	TRBJ2-6	NA	CASSLTGTGANVLTF	TGCGCCAGCAGCCTAACAGGTACCGGGGCCAACGTCCTGACTTTC